This is a list of T cell receptor beta chains from one sample in a study of blood T cell repertoires in COVID-19. Sequenced by immunoSEQ multiplex PCR; TCRdb stores in-frame clones only, minus some. Seen here are roughly 250,000 clones, about 83% observed once, and the top ten hold approximately 2.1%. Sequenced: PBMCs or T cells enriched from blood (not recorded which). These TCRs come from a woman between 50 and 59 years old who had recovered from COVID-19. CDR3s include the opening cysteine and the closing phenylalanine or tryptophan. The D gene is left open where the match is weak. Clone size is stated in some rows and not others, as once, few, many or a class when expanded.

j_call d_call v_call clone_size cdr3_nt cdr3_aa
TRBJ2-7 . TRBV6-5 . TGTGCCAGCAGTTACCAGGGAGGGCAGTACTTC CASSYQGGQYF
TRBJ2-7 TRBD2 TRBV28 . TGTGCCAGCCAGGGACTAGCGGGAGGGCGGGGAGAGCAGTACTTC CASQGLAGGRGEQYF
TRBJ2-3 TRBD1 TRBV30 few TGTGCCTGGAGTCGCGGACAGGAAACAGATACGCAGTATTTT CAWSRGQETDTQYF
TRBJ2-1 TRBD1 TRBV29-1 . TGCAGCGGTGGGACAGGGGGCGCGGGGAACAATGAGCAGTTCTTC CSGGTGGAGNNEQFF
TRBJ2-2 . TRBV7-9 . TGTGCCAGCAGCGTAGGGCCCGGGGAGCTGTTTTTT CASSVGPGELFF
TRBJ2-5 TRBD1 TRBV18 once TGTGCCAGCTCACGGGACAGGAAAGAGACCCAGTACTTC CASSRDRKETQYF
TRBJ1-3 . TRBV10-2 . TGCGCCAGCAGCGCGGGCAACGGAAACACCATATATTTT CASSAGNGNTIYF
TRBJ2-1 TRBD2 TRBV27 . TGTGCCAGCAGCACCGATAGCGGGGGGGCCGCTTACAATGAGCAGTTCTTC CASSTDSGGAAYNEQFF
TRBJ2-7 . TRBV28 . TGTGCCAGCGCCAGGACCCAACTACGGGGGCAGTACTTC CASARTQLRGQYF
TRBJ1-5 . TRBV4-3 . TGCGCCAGCAGCCAAGTTTTCGGGATGAGCAATCAGCCCCAGCATTTT CASSQVFGMSNQPQHF
TRBJ2-7 . TRBV5-1 few TGCGCCAGCAGCTTGGAAGGGGGTGTTATCTACGAGCAGTACTTC CASSLEGGVIYEQYF
TRBJ2-1 . TRBV27 once TGTGCCAGCAGTTTGCGGGGAGCCTACAATGAGCAGTTCTTC CASSLRGAYNEQFF
TRBJ1-2 TRBD1 TRBV5-8 few TGTGCCAGCAGCTCGAGAACCGGGACAGGGGAGGGCTACACCTTC CASSSRTGTGEGYTF
TRBJ1-2 . TRBV12-3/TRBV12-4 . TGTGCCAGCAGTCCCGGACTGTATGGCTACACCTTC CASSPGLYGYTF
TRBJ2-5 . TRBV21-1 . TGTGCCAGCAGCAAAGCGATCGGGGAAAAAGAGACCCAGTACTTC CASSKAIGEKETQYF
TRBJ1-2 . TRBV4-3 . TGCGCCAGCAGCCAAGATTTAGGGGACTATGGCTACACCTTC CASSQDLGDYGYTF
TRBJ2-7 TRBD2 TRBV4-3 . TGCGCCAGCAGCCAAGGAACTAGCGGTACCTACGAGCAGTACTTC CASSQGTSGTYEQYF
TRBJ1-2 . TRBV7-9 . TGTGCCAGCAGCTCGGAACAGGGCTGGGGTGGCTACACCTTC CASSSEQGWGGYTF
TRBJ2-5 TRBD2 TRBV7-3 . TGTGCCAGCAGCCCGGGACTAGCGGGAGAAGAGACCCAGTACTTC CASSPGLAGEETQYF
TRBJ1-5 TRBD1 TRBV24-1 . TGTGCCACCAGTGATCCCCGAACGGGGACAGGGCGCCAGGTGCATTTT CATSDPRTGTGRQVHF
TRBJ1-2 TRBD1 TRBV15 . TGTGCCACCAGCAGAGAGCCGGGACAGGCGTCTGGCTACACCTTC CATSREPGQASGYTF
TRBJ1-1 . TRBV4-1 few TGCGCCAGCAGCCCACTACCTCGGGGCACTGAAGCTTTCTTT CASSPLPRGTEAFF
TRBJ2-5 . TRBV7-9 once TGTGCCAGCAGCTTAGTTGCAGGGGTCCCAGAGACCCAGTACTTC CASSLVAGVPETQYF
TRBJ1-1 . TRBV10-1 . TGCGCCAGCAGTGGAGCCAAGAACACTGAAGCTTTCTTT CASSGAKNTEAFF
TRBJ2-1 TRBD2 TRBV5-4 once TGTGCCACCCCTAGCGGGGGGGCAGATGAGCAGTTCTTC CATPSGGADEQFF
TRBJ1-2 TRBD1 TRBV6-5 few TGTGCCAGCAGTCAGAGAGGGGGCCAACATGGCTACACCTTC CASSQRGGQHGYTF
TRBJ1-2 . TRBV27 . TGTGCCAGCAGGGGCCTCGGGGGTAAAGGCTACACCTTC CASRGLGGKGYTF
TRBJ2-4 TRBD1 TRBV5-6 . TGTGCCAGCAGGGCTACAGGGAGGACAGGGGGAAACATTCAGTACTTC CASRATGRTGGNIQYF
TRBJ2-5 . TRBV30 . TGTGCCTGGAGTGTAGGACTTTCCCAAGAGACCCAGTACTTC CAWSVGLSQETQYF
TRBJ1-2 . TRBV7-2 . TGTGCCAGCTCCATAGGAGGGAGTAACTATGGCTACACCTTC CASSIGGSNYGYTF
TRBJ1-1 TRBD1 TRBV2 . TGTGCCAGCAGTAGTGACAGGGGGGTAAGGAACACTGAAGCTTTCTTT CASSSDRGVRNTEAFF
TRBJ2-1 . TRBV30 once TGTGCCTGGAGTGCCCCCCCAGGAGAGCAGTTCTTC CAWSAPPGEQFF
TRBJ2-3 TRBD2 TRBV9 . TGTGCCAGCAGCACCCAGGCTAGCGGGAGTTTCGCAGATACGCAGTATTTT CASSTQASGSFADTQYF
TRBJ2-3 . TRBV15 . TGTGCCACCAGCCCCCGAGGGGGGGGGATGGATACGCAGTATTTT CATSPRGGGMDTQYF
TRBJ1-5 . TRBV15 . TGTGCCACCAGCAGAACCGGGAACAATCAGCCCCAGCATTTT CATSRTGNNQPQHF
TRBJ1-3 . TRBV12-3/TRBV12-4 . TGTGCCAGCACCCCGCGGCCGAACACCATATATTTT CASTPRPNTIYF
TRBJ2-3 TRBD2 TRBV9 . TGTGCCAGCAGCGCCCGCGGGAGAGGTACAGATACGCAGTATTTT CASSARGRGTDTQYF
TRBJ1-1 . TRBV29-1 . TGCAGCGTTGAAGGACAGATGAACACTGAAGCTTTCTTT CSVEGQMNTEAFF
TRBJ2-7 TRBD2 TRBV5-1 . TGCGCCAGCAGCTATAGCGGGAGCTCCTACGAGCAGTACTTC CASSYSGSSYEQYF
TRBJ1-1 . TRBV4-3 . TGCGCCAGCAGACTTAGAATTGACAGGTTCAACACTGAAGCTTTCTTT CASRLRIDRFNTEAFF
TRBJ2-5 . TRBV19 . TGTGCCAGTAGTAGTTTGCGCTCAGGCGTGGAGACCCAGTACTTC CASSSLRSGVETQYF
TRBJ2-7 . TRBV4-2 . TGTGCCAGCAGCCGAGGACAGTCCGACTACGAGCAGTACTTC CASSRGQSDYEQYF
TRBJ2-3 . TRBV7-2 . TGTGCCGGACACTCGGTTTGGACAGATACGCAGTATTTT CAGHSVWTDTQYF
TRBJ1-6 . TRBV30 few TGTGCCTGGAGTGTCGTCACAGCAACTAATTCACCCCTCCACTTT CAWSVVTATNSPLHF
TRBJ2-2 TRBD1 TRBV11-2 few TGTGCCAGCAGCGGGATGACAGGGGACCGCACCGGGGAGCTGTTTTTT CASSGMTGDRTGELFF
TRBJ1-3 . TRBV30 . TGTGCCTGCCGGAGCTCTGGAAACACCATATATTTT CACRSSGNTIYF
TRBJ2-7 TRBD2 TRBV5-1 . TGCGCCAGCAGCTCCGGGACTAGCGTTTCCTACGAGCAGTACTTC CASSSGTSVSYEQYF
TRBJ1-2 TRBD1 TRBV27 few TGTGCCAGCAGTGGTAACAGGGGGTCTAACTATGGCTACACCTTC CASSGNRGSNYGYTF
TRBJ2-7 TRBD2 TRBV4-3 . TGCGCCAGCAGCCCGGGACTAGCGGGATTTTACGAGCAGTACTTC CASSPGLAGFYEQYF
TRBJ1-1 . TRBV11-1 . TGTGCCAGCAGCTTTGGTTCGGGGGACACTGAAGCTTTCTTT CASSFGSGDTEAFF
TRBJ2-2 . TRBV3-1/TRBV3-2 . TGTGCCAGCAGCCACGGTGGGGAGCTGTTTTTT CASSHGGELFF